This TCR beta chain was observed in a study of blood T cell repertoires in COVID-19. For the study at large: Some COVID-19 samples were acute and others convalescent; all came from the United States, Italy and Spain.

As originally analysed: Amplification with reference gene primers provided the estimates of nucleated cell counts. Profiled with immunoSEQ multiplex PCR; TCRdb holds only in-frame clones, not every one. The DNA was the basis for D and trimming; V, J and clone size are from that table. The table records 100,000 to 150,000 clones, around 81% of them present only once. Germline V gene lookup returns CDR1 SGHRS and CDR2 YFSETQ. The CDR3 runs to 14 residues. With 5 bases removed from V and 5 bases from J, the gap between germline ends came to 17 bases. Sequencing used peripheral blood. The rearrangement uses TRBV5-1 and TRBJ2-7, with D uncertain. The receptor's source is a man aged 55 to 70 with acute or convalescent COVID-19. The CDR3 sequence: CASSRSLAFNEQYF. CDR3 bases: TGCGCCAGCAGTCGGAGCTTGGCTTTCAACGAGCAGTACTTC.